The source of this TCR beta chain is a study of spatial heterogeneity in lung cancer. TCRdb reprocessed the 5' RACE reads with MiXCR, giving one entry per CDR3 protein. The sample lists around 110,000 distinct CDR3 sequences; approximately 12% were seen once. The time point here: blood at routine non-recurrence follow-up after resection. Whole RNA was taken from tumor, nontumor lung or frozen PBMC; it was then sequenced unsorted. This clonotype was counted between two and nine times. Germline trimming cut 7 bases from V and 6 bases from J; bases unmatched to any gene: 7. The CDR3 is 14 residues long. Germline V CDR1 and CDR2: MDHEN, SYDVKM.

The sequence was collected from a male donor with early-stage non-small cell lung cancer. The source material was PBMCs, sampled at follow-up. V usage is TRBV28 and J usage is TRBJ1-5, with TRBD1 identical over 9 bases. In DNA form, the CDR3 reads TGTGCCAGCATTACAGGGGGCTTGGTTCAGCCCCAGCATTTT. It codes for CASITGGLVQPQHF.